This T cell receptor (beta chain) was identified in a study of T cell responses to AZD1222 COVID-19 vaccine. Regarding the study as a whole: Scientists sampled the repertoires only once the peak T cell response had passed.

The V gene lost 4 bases and the J gene lost 2 bases, with 12 bases spanning the gap. The CDR3 runs 14 residues. The germline V gene encodes CDR1 SGDLS and CDR2 YYNGEE. Using immunoSEQ multiplex PCR, the repertoire was profiled, and TCRdb retains in-frame clones only, with some absent. The sample lists around 100,000 clones; approximately 84% were seen once. In regard to this clone: Its cognate antigen is unknown.

The material was peripheral blood, obtained on day 0 of AZD1222 vaccination. The chain is built from TRBV9 and TRBJ1-1, with D possibly matching TRBD1 (6 bases). This TCR derives from an adult in good health. In DNA, the CDR3 is TGTGCCAGCAGCCAGATGACAGGTAACACTGAAGCTTTCTTT. Protein: CASSQMTGNTEAFF.